This T cell receptor beta chain was sequenced during a study of blood T cells in healthy people across ages. Regarding this clonotype: Its antigen is unidentified.

The authors ran a second PCR of 7 to 11 cycles using a sample-barcoded 5' primer and a J-beta primer mix. Via MiXCR, TCRdb re-called the 5' RACE reads, giving one row per CDR3 protein. Here the sample spans over 1,300,000 distinct CDR3 sequences, 59% being singletons. Per the germline V gene, CDR1 is MGHRA and CDR2 is YSYEKL. The CDR3 is 13 residues long. V lost 4 bases, J lost 2 bases, and 9 bases lay in between. No fewer than 5.5 micrograms of total RNA were isolated from every sample. Broader study findings: TCR beta diversity correlated strongly with naive T cell percentage.

Sample: blood. This clonotype originated in a young man in good health. The chain couples TRBV4-1 to TRBJ2-7; tentative D call: TRBD2 (5 bases). CDR3 coding DNA: TGCGCCAGCAGCCCTGACTACACCTACGAGCAGTACTTC. Translated: CASSPDYTYEQYF.